The 15 T cell receptor beta chains in this list originate from one sample, sequenced in a study of cytomegalovirus exposure and HLA in healthy donors. 60 Vbeta and 13 Jbeta primers were used in PCR. Profiling relied on immunoSEQ multiplex PCR, and the TCRdb table lists in-frame clones only, not all of them. The sample yields about 120,000 clones, roughly 8.6% seen once. The source material was PBMCs. These receptors all come from a woman between 40 and 55 years old in good health and CMV-seropositive.

The V call is TRBV5-1, the J call TRBJ2-7; D uncertain. Germline V gives CDR1 SGHRS, CDR2 YFSETQ. The V end was cut by 0 bases, the J end by 0 bases, with 7 bases between. This CDR3 is 14 amino acids long. The CDR3 region has the DNA TGCGCCAGCAGCTTGGTTCTCGGCTCCTACGAGCAGTACTTC. It yields the protein CASSLVLGSYEQYF. Variable domain in full (rest from reference TRBV5-1 and TRBJ2-7): KAGVTQTPRYLIKTRGQQVTLSCSPISGHRSVSWYQQTPGQGLQFLFEYFSETQRNKGNFPGRFSGRQFSNSRSEMNVSTLELGDSALYLCASSLVLGSYEQYFGPGTRLTVT.

This clone was seen more than once but under ten times. The gene calls are TRBV6-6 and TRBJ1-5; maybe TRBD1 (5 bases). This CDR3 has 13 amino acids. Per the germline V gene, CDR1 is MNHNY and CDR2 is SVGAGI (reference sequence). V was cut by 7 bases and J by 6 bases, with 13 bases left in between. CDR3 region: CASNAGRSQPQHF. The CDR3 DNA follows: TGTGCCAGCAATGCAGGGCGCTCTCAGCCCCAGCATTTT.

The chain is built from TRBV30 and TRBJ1-2; no firm D call. The germline V and J ends were trimmed by 2 bases and 4 bases, with 14 bases remaining between them. CDR3 size: 14 residues. Germline CDR1 is GTSNPN and CDR2 is SVGIG (reference sequence). The CDR3 DNA sequence: TGTGCCTGGAGTATCTCTTCGAGGGCCTATGGCTACACCTTC. Translated: CAWSISSRAYGYTF.

This chain connects TRBV5-1 to TRBJ1-1; 7 bases align to TRBD1. The CDR3 consists of 12 residues. Germline CDR1 and CDR2: SGHRS and YFSETQ. V gave up 4 bases and J gave up 11 bases; unmatched junction bases: 8. This chain's CDR3 is CASSQPDRAAFF. The DNA of the CDR3 is TGCGCCAGCAGCCAGCCCGACAGGGCGGCTTTCTTT.

This clone appeared a few times. The gene calls are TRBV5-6 and TRBJ2-3; 8 bases map to TRBD1. Germline loops: CDR1 SGHDT, CDR2 YYEEEE. With 3 bases clipped from V and 6 bases from J, the junction kept 12 bases outside the gene matches. This CDR3 has 16 amino acids. The CDR3 DNA is TGTGCCAGCAGCTGGGACGGACAGGGTCTCGTCGATACGCAGTATTTT. It translates to CASSWDGQGLVDTQYF.

This sequence joins TRBV7-9 and TRBJ2-5, with D unresolved. The end of the DNA aligns better with TRBJ2-7, so the J call may be wrong. The CDR3 consists of 13 residues. Looked up from germline, CDR1 is SEHNR and CDR2 is FQNEAQ (reference sequence). CDR3 residues: CASSLGAYYEQYF. In DNA form, the CDR3 reads TGTGCCAGCAGCTTAGGCGCTTACTACGAGCAGTACTTC.

Only a few counts were recorded for this clone. V is TRBV6-1 and J is TRBJ2-1; 10 positions match TRBD1. The germline V gene encodes CDR1 MNHNS and CDR2 SASEGT. The CDR3 has 13 amino acids. The J segment lost 9 bases and the V segment lost 6 bases, leaving 5 bases of the junction unmatched. The CDR3 spells CASSDRGQGEQFF. The CDR3 nucleotides are TGTGCCAGCAGCGACAGGGGGCAGGGTGAGCAGTTCTTC.

V and J are TRBV19 and TRBJ2-5, with 7 bases that match TRBD1. V shed 3 bases and J 5 bases; nucleotides not matched to a gene: 9. The germline V gene encodes CDR1 LNHDA and CDR2 SQIVND (reference sequence). The CDR3 is made up of 15 amino acids. CDR3 sequence reads: CASSMENRGYETQYF. In nucleotides, the CDR3 is TGTGCCAGTAGTATGGAAAACAGGGGCTACGAGACCCAGTACTTC.

The rearrangement joins TRBV14 to TRBJ2-1; perhaps TRBD1 as D (5 bases). Between the trimmed V and J ends, which lost 6 bases and 2 bases, there was a span of 14 bases. This CDR3 has 15 amino acids. Germline CDR1 and CDR2: SGHDN and FVKESK. The CDR3 nucleotides read TGTGCCAGCAGTCTCAGGGTGGCGACCTACAATGAGCAGTTCTTC. It translates to CASSLRVATYNEQFF.

This clone was seen only a few times. The rearrangement uses TRBV5-1 and TRBJ1-2; 9 positions match TRBD1. After removal of 3 bases from V and 4 bases from J, the junction contained 1 base not matched to a gene. The CDR3 contains 13 residues. Per the germline V gene, CDR1 is SGHRS and CDR2 is YFSETQ. DNA of the CDR3: TGCGCCAGCAGCTCGACAGGGGGCTATGGCTACACCTTC. Translation gives CASSSTGGYGYTF.

This chain connects TRBV5-1 to TRBJ1-1; TRBD1 matches at 8 bases. CDR1 and CDR2 (germline): SGHRS, YFSETQ. CDR3 length: 13 residues. The V segment lost 3 bases and the J segment 7 bases; nucleotides outside the gene matches: 5. CDR3 nucleotide sequence: TGCGCCAGCAGCTCCGGACAGGGCTTTGAAGCTTTCTTT. Residues: CASSSGQGFEAFF.

This clone was counted only a few times. V usage is TRBV25-1 and J usage is TRBJ2-7; D remains ambiguous. The V gene's germline CDR1 is MGHDK and CDR2 SYGVNS. The CDR3 length is 13 residues. V was trimmed by 3 bases and J by 1 base, leaving 7 bases between them. The CDR3 here is CASSDTYSYEQYF. CDR3 nucleotides: TGTGCCAGCAGTGATACTTATTCCTACGAGCAGTACTTC.

The chain employs TRBV19 and TRBJ2-2; D unresolved. The CDR3 runs 11 residues. Germline V gene lookup returns CDR1 LNHDA and CDR2 SQIVND (reference sequence). Trimming took off 7 bases at V and 3 bases at J, with 3 bases between the two ends. Here the CDR3 DNA reads TGTGCCAGTACCTACACCGGGGAGCTGTTTTTT. Translated, it gives CASTYTGELFF.

This clone has only a few counts. The chain recombines TRBV29-1 with TRBJ1-1, with no clear D. Germline CDR1 reads SQVTM; CDR2 reads ANQGSEA. V was cut by 2 bases and J by 9 bases, with 4 bases left in between. This CDR3 has 9 residues. The CDR3 region has the DNA TGCAGCGTTGAACCCAAAGCTTTCTTT. Its translation is CSVEPKAFF.

This chain joins TRBV28 and TRBJ2-1, with TRBD2 identical over 9 bases. The CDR3 is 15 residues long. After removal of 6 bases from V and 8 bases from J, the junction contained 11 bases not matched to a gene. Looked up from germline, CDR1 is MDHEN and CDR2 is SYDVKM. This CDR3 is CASRRLAGEADEQFF. The CDR3 nucleotides are TGTGCCAGCAGGCGGTTAGCGGGGGAAGCAGATGAGCAGTTCTTC.